This TCR beta chain was identified in a study of OX40 agonist ivuxolimab in advanced cancers. TCRdb's copy holds only in-frame clones and misses some; the assay was immunoSEQ multiplex PCR. The table lists roughly 15,000 clones, around 83% of them singletons. V was clipped by 1 base and J by 2 bases, with 8 bases between them. CDR3 length: 13 amino acids. Germline V gene sequence: CDR1 GTSNPN, CDR2 SVGIG (reference sequence). The chain couples TRBV30 to TRBJ1-1; no clear D. Material: CD4+ or CD8+ T cells sorted from blood, obtained in a trial of the OX40 agonist ivuxolimab. The sequence was obtained from an adult with an advanced solid tumor such as melanoma, head and neck, liver or kidney cancer. The CDR3 here is CAWSAGLNTEAFF. CDR3 nucleotides: TGTGCCTGGAGTGCGGGCCTCAACACTGAAGCTTTCTTT.